The rows below give T cell receptor beta chains drawn from one sample of a study of blood T cell repertoires in COVID-19. Method: immunoSEQ multiplex PCR; TCRdb's copy keeps in-frame clones and lacks some. This table has more than 400,000 clones, approximately 90% appearing once. Sequencing was performed on PBMCs or T cells enriched from blood (not recorded which). These receptors were taken from a woman aged 18-35 years who had recovered from COVID-19. The CDR3 runs from the conserved cysteine through the conserved F or W. The D gene is left open where the match is weak. Some rows mark clone size as missing; the rest say once, few, many or name a class of expanded clone.

TRBJ1-2 | TRBV19 | NA | once | CASSIFGWGDSSGGYTF | TGTGCCAGTAGTATATTCGGATGGGGCGACAGTTCTGGGGGCTACACCTTC
TRBJ1-4 | TRBV30 | NA | once | CAWRVRGLANEKLFF | TGTGCCTGGAGGGTCAGGGGTCTTGCTAATGAAAAACTGTTTTTT
TRBJ1-1 | TRBV2 | TRBD1 | NA | CASKEDRGSTEAFF | TGTGCCAGCAAGGAGGACAGGGGAAGCACTGAAGCTTTCTTT
TRBJ1-6 | TRBV12-3/TRBV12-4 | NA | NA | CASTTSYNSPLHF | TGTGCCAGCACCACTTCTTATAATTCACCCCTCCACTTT
TRBJ1-1 | TRBV7-6 | NA | once | CASSLNRDDTEAFF | TGTGCCAGCAGCTTAAACAGGGATGACACTGAAGCTTTCTTT
TRBJ1-1 | TRBV20-1 | NA | NA | CSVALNIAFF | TGCAGTGTAGCCCTGAATATCGCTTTCTTT
TRBJ1-2 | TRBV3-1/TRBV3-2 | TRBD1 | NA | CASSQGTGWNYGYTF | TGTGCCAGCAGCCAAGGGACAGGGTGGAACTATGGCTACACCTTC
TRBJ2-7 | TRBV5-1 | TRBD2 | NA | CARSLRAGGPSGEQYF | TGCGCCCGCAGCTTGCGCGCGGGGGGGCCAAGCGGGGAGCAGTACTTC
TRBJ1-2 | TRBV6-5 | TRBD1 | NA | CASSRTGQDGYTF | TGTGCCAGCAGCCGGACAGGGCAGGACGGCTACACCTTC
TRBJ1-5 | TRBV5-8 | NA | NA | CASSQDSRRYSNQPQHF | TGTGCCAGCAGCCAAGACAGCCGAAGATATAGCAATCAGCCCCAGCATTTT
TRBJ2-3 | TRBV5-1 | NA | NA | CASRRDSGTQYF | TGCGCCAGCAGGCGTGACTCGGGTACGCAGTATTTT
TRBJ2-7 | TRBV4-1 | TRBD1 | NA | CASSQLGQGVEQYF | TGCGCCAGCAGCCAACTGGGGCAGGGGGTCGAGCAGTACTTC
TRBJ1-1 | TRBV28 | TRBD1 | NA | CASSLKGQGSTEAFF | TGTGCCAGCAGTTTAAAGGGACAGGGGAGCACTGAAGCTTTCTTT
TRBJ2-7 | TRBV12-5 | NA | NA | CASGLGQTYEQYF | TGTGCTAGTGGTTTGGGACAGACCTACGAGCAGTACTTC
TRBJ2-5 | TRBV2 | NA | once | CASSGTAEETQYF | TGTGCCAGCAGTGGGACAGCCGAAGAGACCCAGTACTTC
TRBJ1-5 | TRBV19 | TRBD1 | once | CASSIHRGEDQPQHF | TGTGCCAGTAGTATCCACAGGGGCGAAGATCAGCCCCAGCATTTT
TRBJ1-1 | TRBV19 | NA | NA | CASSIRSDQGRDEAFF | TGTGCCAGTAGTATAAGGTCCGATCAGGGGCGTGATGAAGCTTTCTTT
TRBJ2-1 | TRBV24-1 | NA | once | CATSGDSYNEQFF | TGTGCCACCAGTGGAGACTCCTACAATGAGCAGTTCTTC
TRBJ1-1 | TRBV18 | NA | few | CASSTRNTEAFF | TGTGCCAGCTCAACAAGGAACACTGAAGCTTTCTTT
TRBJ1-1 | TRBV7-6 | TRBD1 | NA | CASSLGQGARNEAFF | TGTGCCAGCAGCTTGGGACAGGGGGCGCGGAATGAAGCTTTCTTT
TRBJ1-3 | TRBV10-3 | NA | NA | CAISSIGTLSGNTIYF | TGTGCCATCAGTTCGATCGGGACACTCTCTGGAAACACCATATATTTT
TRBJ1-1 | TRBV5-4 | NA | NA | CASSPSRGRNTEAFF | TGTGCCAGCAGCCCTTCCAGGGGTAGGAACACTGAAGCTTTCTTT
TRBJ1-2 | TRBV28 | TRBD1 | few | CASSSGTAPNGYTF | TGTGCCAGCAGTTCCGGGACAGCCCCGAACGGCTACACCTTC
TRBJ1-2 | TRBV24-1 | TRBD1 | NA | CATRADRAGNGYTF | TGTGCCACCAGAGCGGACAGGGCGGGGAATGGCTACACCTTC
TRBJ1-5 | TRBV19 | NA | NA | CASSISGFGGNQPQHF | TGTGCCAGTAGTATCTCTGGCTTCGGGGGCAATCAGCCCCAGCATTTT
TRBJ2-2 | TRBV13 | TRBD2 | once | CASSYGLAGGPDTGELFF | TGTGCCAGCAGCTACGGACTAGCGGGGGGGCCCGACACCGGGGAGCTGTTTTTT
TRBJ2-1 | TRBV19 | TRBD2 | NA | CASSIGLAGGRTAEQFF | TGTGCCAGTAGTATAGGACTAGCGGGGGGGCGGACGGCTGAGCAGTTCTTC
TRBJ1-2 | TRBV5-1 | TRBD1 | NA | CASSYRSGQEFGFDGYTF | TGCGCCAGCAGTTATAGATCGGGACAGGAATTCGGATTCGATGGCTACACCTTC
TRBJ2-2 | TRBV6-5 | TRBD1 | NA | CASSYSWDSSTGELFF | TGTGCCAGCAGTTACTCTTGGGACAGCTCAACCGGGGAGCTGTTTTTT
TRBJ1-6 | TRBV4-1 | NA | NA | CASSQDDRTVYNSPLHF | TGCGCCAGCAGCCAAGACGATCGGACAGTCTATAATTCACCCCTCCACTTT
TRBJ2-1 | TRBV7-9 | NA | once | CASGGVSSYNEQFF | TGTGCCAGCGGCGGCGTGAGCTCCTACAATGAGCAGTTCTTC
TRBJ1-4 | TRBV27 | NA | NA | CASGPGGRVEKLFF | TGTGCCAGCGGTCCCGGGGGACGAGTTGAAAAACTGTTTTTT
TRBJ2-7 | TRBV5-4 | NA | NA | CASSLEPVYEQYF | TGTGCCAGCAGCTTGGAGCCCGTTTACGAGCAGTACTTC
TRBJ2-1 | TRBV2 | TRBD1 | NA | CASSPDRVTYNEQFF | TGTGCCAGCAGTCCGGACAGGGTCACCTACAATGAGCAGTTCTTC
TRBJ2-2 | TRBV18 | NA | NA | CASSPRYQGSTGELFF | TGTGCCAGCTCACCTAGATACCAGGGGAGCACCGGGGAGCTGTTTTTT
TRBJ2-3 | TRBV4-2 | NA | few | CASSQDKWRAQYF | TGTGCCAGCAGCCAAGATAAATGGAGGGCGCAGTATTTT
TRBJ2-5 | TRBV7-2 | NA | NA | CASSFGETQYF | TGTGCCAGCAGCTTCGGAGAGACCCAGTACTTC